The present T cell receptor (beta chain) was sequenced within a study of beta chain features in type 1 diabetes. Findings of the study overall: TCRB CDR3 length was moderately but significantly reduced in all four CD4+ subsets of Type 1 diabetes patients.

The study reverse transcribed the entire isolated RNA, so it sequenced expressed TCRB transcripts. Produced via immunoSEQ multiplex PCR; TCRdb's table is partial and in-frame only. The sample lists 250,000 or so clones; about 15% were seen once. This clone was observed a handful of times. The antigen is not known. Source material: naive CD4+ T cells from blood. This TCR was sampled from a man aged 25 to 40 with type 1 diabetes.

CDR3 sequence: CASTLSAGRNTEAFF. The CDR3 bases are TGTGCCAGCACCCTTTCGGCGGGGCGGAACACTGAAGCTTTCTTT. The chain uses TRBV28 and TRBJ1-1, with D possibly being TRBD1 (5 bases). V was shortened by 7 bases and J by 1 base, with 16 bases between the two germline ends. CDR3 length: 15 amino acids. CDR1 is MDHEN, CDR2 SYDVKM, per germline.